This T cell receptor (beta chain) was captured by sequencing in a study of shared clonotypes between healthy human individuals. The germline V and J ends were trimmed by 4 bases and 8 bases, with 23 bases remaining between them. The CDR3 runs to 16 residues. Germline V lookup: CDR1 SGHDN, CDR2 FVKESK. Clones were read by immunoSEQ multiplex PCR, and TCRdb kept only the in-frame ones, dropping some. The data hold around 1.6 million clones, with nearly 99% observed a single time. V and J are TRBV14 and TRBJ1-2; possibly TRBD1 for D (6 bases). Sample: naive CD4+ T cells sorted from blood. Stated subset: CD45RA+ positively selected. This receptor was identified in a man aged 30 to 39 in good health. The CDR3, as DNA: TGTGCCAGCAGCCCGCGACAGGTCCGTGCCTTGGAGGGCTACACCTTC. Translation: CASSPRQVRALEGYTF.